This T cell receptor (beta chain) was observed in a study of Ad26.COV2.S vaccination and SARS-CoV-2 variants. Study-level points and caveats: Reports say spike-specific CD8+ and CD4+ T cell responses covered substantial breadth after vaccination.

In regard to this clone: Antigen specificity is unknown.

Only in-frame clones appear in the TCRdb table, and some are missing; sequencing was by immunoSEQ multiplex PCR. This repertoire shows roughly 350,000 clones, roughly 90% found once; its top ten account for 5%. The length of the CDR3 is 12 residues. Germline lookup yields CDR1 LNHDA and CDR2 SQIVND (reference sequence). The germline V and J ends were trimmed by 4 bases and 5 bases, with 9 bases remaining between them. The treatment denotes: approximately 18 received Ad26.COV2.S at low or high dose, single or two shots; 5 received placebo; per-sample allocation not given. Day 63 following the first vaccine or placebo injection was when the samples were taken.

Sequencing used peripheral blood, obtained in a trial of Ad26.COV2.S vaccine versus placebo. The chain links TRBV19 to TRBJ2-7; D is perhaps TRBD1 (5 bases). This receptor was obtained from a person between 18 and 65 years old who received the Ad26.COV2.S COVID-19 vaccine or a placebo. CDR3 DNA: TGTGCCAGTAGTAAGAAGGGGAACGAGCAGTACTTC. It yields the protein CASSKKGNEQYF.